This entry features one TCR beta chain sequence. It was with 60 Vbeta and 13 Jbeta primers that the PCR ran. Profiling relied on immunoSEQ multiplex PCR, and the TCRdb table lists in-frame clones only, not all of them. The sample holds approximately 120,000 clones, around three quarters seen once. These data come from a study of cytomegalovirus exposure and HLA in healthy donors. V was clipped by 0 bases and J by 5 bases, with 18 bases between them. The CDR3 consists of 16 residues. Per the germline V gene, CDR1 is SGHNT and CDR2 is YYREEE (reference sequence). The rearrangement uses TRBV5-4 and TRBJ2-7; a weak D match, TRBD2 (5 bases). Sequencing was done on a sample of PBMCs. The TCR was taken from a woman between 40 and 50 years old in good health and CMV-seropositive. In nucleotides, the CDR3 is TGTGCCAGCAGCTTGGGTGGACTCCCCGTATGGGACGAGCAGTACTTC. Translating it yields CASSLGGLPVWDEQYF.